This T cell receptor (beta chain) stems from a study of cytotoxic CD8 clonotypes in ibrutinib-treated CLL. Turning to the study itself: Response sampling came at median approximately a year of treatment, ranging roughly 6 to 36 months.

Study conclusions and caveats: With treatment, public clonotypes, which were uncommon, either contracted or remained stable. Clonality measured at baseline exceeded age-matched healthy donors, tracking circulating CD8+ T-cell counts.

Generated by immunoSEQ multiplex PCR, the TCRdb table keeps only in-frame clones and is missing some. Here the sample spans a few hundred thousand clones, 70% to 80% being singletons. The CDR3 sequence is 15 residues long. Germline V gives CDR1 SGDLS, CDR2 YYNGEE. V lost 0 bases, J lost 3 bases, and 3 bases stayed unmatched. About this clone: Its antigen remains unknown.

This sample comprised PBMCs, obtained before ibrutinib treatment. The genes are TRBV9 and TRBJ2-1; 7 bases agree with TRBD2. This sequence was found in a human donor with chronic lymphocytic leukemia. Written as DNA, the CDR3 is TGTGCCAGCAGCGTAGGAGGACTAGACTACAATGAGCAGTTCTTC. Its protein product is CASSVGGLDYNEQFF.